This section outlines one TCR beta chain sequence together with its context. Under the authors' procedure: Amplifying reference gene primers gave estimates of nucleated cell counts. Clones were read by immunoSEQ multiplex PCR, and TCRdb kept only the in-frame ones, dropping some. V, J and clone size are taken as reported in that table, and D and trimming were inferred from the DNA itself. The table records around 30,000 clones, 75% to 90% of them present only once. The germline gives CDR1 LGHNA, CDR2 YNFKEQ. The V segment lost 0 bases and the J segment 5 bases; nucleotides outside the gene matches: 10. The CDR3 loop spans 18 amino acids. These data belong to a study of blood T cell repertoires in COVID-19. Study overall: Acute and convalescent COVID-19 samples came from the United States, Italy and Spain. Sample material is recorded as cDNA or gDNA derived from T cells, B-cell-depleted T cells, or PBMCs.

The chain couples TRBV4-2 to TRBJ2-1; 10 positions match TRBD2. Sequencing was done on a sample of peripheral blood. The source is a man aged 55 to 70 with acute or convalescent COVID-19. The CDR3 loop reads CASSQDGLAGAFDNEQFF. The CDR3 coding sequence is TGTGCCAGCAGCCAAGATGGGCTAGCGGGAGCGTTCGACAATGAGCAGTTCTTC.